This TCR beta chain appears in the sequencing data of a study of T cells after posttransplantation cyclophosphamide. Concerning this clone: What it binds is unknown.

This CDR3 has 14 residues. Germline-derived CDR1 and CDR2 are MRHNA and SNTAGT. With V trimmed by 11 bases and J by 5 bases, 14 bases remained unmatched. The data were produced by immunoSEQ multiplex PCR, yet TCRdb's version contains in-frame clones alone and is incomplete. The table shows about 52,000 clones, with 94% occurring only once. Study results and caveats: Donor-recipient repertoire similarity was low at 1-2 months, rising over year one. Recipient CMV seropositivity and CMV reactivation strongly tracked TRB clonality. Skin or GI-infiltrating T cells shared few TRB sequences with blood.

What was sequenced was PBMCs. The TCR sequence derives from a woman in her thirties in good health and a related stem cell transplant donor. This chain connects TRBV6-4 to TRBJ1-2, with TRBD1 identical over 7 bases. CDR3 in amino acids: CAGGTATKRYGYTF. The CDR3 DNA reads TGTGCCGGCGGGACAGCGACCAAAAGATATGGCTACACCTTC.